Listed here are 13 T cell receptor beta chains from one sample, sequenced in a study of blood T cell repertoires in COVID-19. Profiled with immunoSEQ multiplex PCR; TCRdb holds only in-frame clones, not every one. This sample has some 21,000 clones, with 80% to 90% found just once. Material: peripheral blood. The source is a human donor with active COVID-19. The donor label of this sample is uncertain.

In nucleotides, the CDR3 is TGTGCCAGCAGCTTAATGGGAGGCGGGGTAGGCACAGATACGCAGTATTTT. Translating it yields CASSLMGGGVGTDTQYF. V and J are TRBV7-2 and TRBJ2-3; TRBD2 is a possible D gene (6 bases). Germline V CDR1 and CDR2: SGHTA, FQGNSA. V was shortened by 2 bases and J by 1 base, with 16 bases between the two germline ends. The CDR3 loop spans 17 amino acids.

The rearrangement uses TRBV3-1 (or the pseudogene TRBV3-2) and TRBJ1-1; D might be TRBD1 (6 bases). The germline V gene encodes CDR1 LGHDT and CDR2 YNNKEL (reference sequence). There are 12 residues in the CDR3. The ends were cut back, 1 base at V and 9 bases at J, with 9 bases in the middle. The CDR3 sequence is CASSQAQGKAFF. In DNA, the CDR3 is TGTGCCAGCAGCCAAGCGCAGGGGAAAGCTTTCTTT.

The chain carries TRBV6-5 and TRBJ1-1, with 12 positions matching TRBD1. V was pared by 11 bases and J by 0 bases, with 4 bases of the junction left unmatched. CDR1 and CDR2 from the germline V gene are MNHEY and SVGAGI. This CDR3 spans 14 amino acids. CDR3 region: CAGTGGAMNTEAFF. The DNA of the CDR3 is TGTGCCGGGACAGGGGGCGCGATGAACACTGAAGCTTTCTTT.

The chain combines TRBV5-1 with TRBJ1-1; D might be TRBD1 (5 bases). V was shortened by 0 bases and J by 7 bases, with 10 bases between the two germline ends. The CDR3 is 13 residues long. The germline gives CDR1 SGHRS, CDR2 YFSETQ. The CDR3 coding sequence is TGCGCCAGCAGCTTGGCCTCGGGGGATGAAGCTTTCTTT. This encodes CASSLASGDEAFF. The entire variable domain, with the rest obtained from reference TRBV5-1 and TRBJ1-1, is as follows: KAGVTQTPRYLIKTRGQQVTLSCSPISGHRSVSWYQQTPGQGLQFLFEYFSETQRNKGNFPGRFSGRQFSNSRSEMNVSTLELGDSALYLCASSLASGDEAFFGQGTRLTVV.

The V and J genes are TRBV28 and TRBJ2-7; 11 bases map to TRBD2. CDR3 length: 14 residues. V trimming: 7 bases; J trimming: 3 bases; junction bases outside the gene matches: 5. Per germline, CDR1 MDHEN and CDR2 SYDVKM. The CDR3 sequence is CASTGSGRVYEQYF. Here the CDR3 DNA reads TGTGCCAGCACGGGTAGCGGGAGGGTCTACGAGCAGTACTTC.

The genes are TRBV3-1 (or the pseudogene TRBV3-2) and TRBJ1-2; D is perhaps TRBD1 (5 bases). V shed 6 bases and J shed 4 bases, with 12 bases lying between them. The germline V gene encodes CDR1 LGHDT and CDR2 YNNKEL (reference sequence). The CDR3 has 13 residues. The CDR3 region has the DNA TGTGCCAGCAGTCTGGGAGGGGTCTATGGCTACACCTTC. It translates to CASSLGGVYGYTF.

The genes are TRBV28 and TRBJ2-2; D is unresolved. This CDR3 has 15 residues. Trimming took off 6 bases at V and 1 base at J, with 12 bases between the two ends. Per the germline V gene, CDR1 is MDHEN and CDR2 is SYDVKM. The CDR3 region is CASRSRDKNTGELFF. CDR3 DNA: TGTGCCAGCAGGTCCCGTGACAAGAACACCGGGGAGCTGTTTTTT.

This clone was counted once. The chain uses TRBV9 and TRBJ2-5; 8 bases align to TRBD1. Losses at the gene ends were 3 bases for V and 6 bases for J; bases not matched to a gene: 4. The CDR3 loop spans 13 amino acids. Germline CDR1 and CDR2: SGDLS and YYNGEE. CDR3: CASSADRGQTQYF. CDR3 sequence (DNA): TGTGCCAGCAGCGCAGACAGGGGTCAGACCCAGTACTTC.

V gene TRBV14 combines with J gene TRBJ2-5; 8 nucleotides line up with TRBD2. CDR3 length equals 16 residues. The V gene end was trimmed by 3 bases and the J gene end by 2 bases; junction bases not matched to a gene: 8. Germline loops: CDR1 SGHDN, CDR2 FVKESK. CDR3 amino acids: CASSHRRGGNQETQYF. CDR3 nucleotide sequence: TGTGCCAGCAGCCACCGACGGGGGGGTAATCAAGAGACCCAGTACTTC.

The chain carries TRBV9 and TRBJ1-3, with 9 nucleotides matching TRBD1. The germline gives CDR1 SGDLS, CDR2 YYNGEE. The CDR3 totals 15 residues. Losses at the gene ends were 3 bases for V and 4 bases for J; bases not matched to a gene: 5. CDR3 coding DNA: TGTGCCAGCAGCGAATACAGGGGGCAGGGAAACACCATATATTTT. It translates to CASSEYRGQGNTIYF.

V and J are TRBV28 and TRBJ2-5, with TRBD2 matching 13 bases. The trim removed 6 bases at V and 1 base at J, leaving 14 bases unmatched. The CDR3 consists of 19 residues. Looked up from germline, CDR1 is MDHEN and CDR2 is SYDVKM. The CDR3, as DNA: TGTGCCAGCAGCATTCCCTTACAAACTAGCGGGAGGGCCCAAGAGACCCAGTACTTC. Protein product: CASSIPLQTSGRAQETQYF.

With respect to this clone: The DNA is left out, because the CDR3 cannot be placed on it with certainty; the CDR3 is given as TCRdb lists it. The V gene is TRBV21-1, the J gene TRBJ1-5; the table calls TRBD1, which could not be checked here. TRBV21-1 is described as a pseudogene. The CDR3 comprises 18 residues, both ends counted. The CDR3 sequence: CASSKGWGTGAGNQPQHF.

The chain is built from TRBV9 and TRBJ2-3; the D gene is possibly TRBD2 (6 bases). Looked up from germline, CDR1 is SGDLS and CDR2 is YYNGEE. There are 16 residues in the CDR3. The germline V and J ends were trimmed by 6 bases and 1 base, with 18 bases remaining between them. CDR3 bases: TGTGCCAGCAACCCCACCATCGGCGGGGGCACAGATACGCAGTATTTT. It yields the protein CASNPTIGGGTDTQYF.